The 5 T cell receptor beta chains given below trace back to one sample, sequenced in a study of T cells in localized non-small cell lung cancer. Here immunoSEQ multiplex PCR was the method, and the copy in TCRdb shows in-frame clones only, minus some. The sample contains tens of thousands of clones, approximately 88% of which appear only once. The sequencing used peripheral blood mononuclear cells, collected before any cancer treatment. These TCRs come from a woman between 35 and 75 years old with stage III lung adenocarcinoma.

The chain has TRBV4-1 and TRBJ2-7; D is perhaps TRBD2 (5 bases). CDR1 and CDR2 from the germline V gene are MGHRA and YSYEKL. CDR3 length: 15 amino acids. V was cut by 2 bases and J by 1 base, with 12 bases left in between. CDR3 protein: CASSQTRVESYEQYF. Here the CDR3 DNA reads TGCGCCAGCAGCCAAACTAGAGTGGAGTCCTACGAGCAGTACTTC.

The chain carries TRBV6-6 and TRBJ1-5; 9 bases match TRBD1. The V segment lost 3 bases and the J segment 6 bases; nucleotides outside the gene matches: 6. The CDR3 spans 15 residues. CDR1 is MNHNY and CDR2 is SVGAGI in the germline V gene (reference sequence). Here the CDR3 reads CASSYLDRGIQPQHF. The CDR3 DNA is TGTGCCAGCAGTTATTTGGACAGGGGTATTCAGCCCCAGCATTTT.

The rearrangement links TRBV11-1 to TRBJ2-1, with 12 bases aligning to TRBD2. In germline, CDR1 is SGHAT, CDR2 FQDESV (reference sequence). V was clipped by 3 bases and J by 4 bases; unmatched bases: 1. The CDR3 has 15 amino acids. The CDR3 reads CASSFLAGGYNEQFF. CDR3 nucleotide sequence: TGTGCCAGCAGCTTCCTAGCGGGAGGGTACAATGAGCAGTTCTTC.

The V and J genes are TRBV5-1 and TRBJ2-3, with D possibly TRBD1 on 7 matching bases. This CDR3 contains 15 residues. Trimming cost V 4 bases and J 6 bases, with 18 bases left between them. Germline CDR1 reads SGHRS; CDR2 reads YFSETQ. CDR3 sequence: CASSLRTGGGDTQYF. The CDR3 nucleotides read TGCGCCAGCAGCCTACGGACAGGAGGGGGTGATACGCAGTATTTT. Variable domain in full (rest from reference TRBV5-1 and TRBJ2-3): KAGVTQTPRYLIKTRGQQVTLSCSPISGHRSVSWYQQTPGQGLQFLFEYFSETQRNKGNFPGRFSGRQFSNSRSEMNVSTLELGDSALYLCASSLRTGGGDTQYFGPGTRLTVL.

The chain employs TRBV4-1 and TRBJ2-7, with D hard to call. The length of the CDR3 is 16 residues. The V and J ends lost 1 base and 0 bases respectively, with 13 bases between them. Germline V gene sequence: CDR1 MGHRA, CDR2 YSYEKL. The CDR3 is CASSQVARLSSYEQYF. The CDR3 region has the DNA TGCGCCAGCAGCCAAGTAGCCAGATTGAGCTCCTACGAGCAGTACTTC.